Below, 30 T cell receptor beta chains from the same sample are listed, as sequenced in a study of T cell repertoires in cytomegalovirus infection. From the reads, TCRdb called clonotypes with MiXCR, one entry per CDR3 protein. The sample has more than 400,000 distinct CDR3 sequences; about 30% are singletons. Input material: PBMCs. These receptors all come from a human donor in good health (CMV status not recorded). Some clones in this sample may be carry-over from other donors' samples.

V gene TRBV19 combines with J gene TRBJ1-5, with unresolved D. Trimming took off 2 bases at V and 3 bases at J, with 8 bases between the two ends. The CDR3 runs 14 residues. Germline V gene sequence: CDR1 LNHDA, CDR2 SQIVND (reference sequence). CDR3 region: CASSILQHNQPQHF. The CDR3 nucleotides read TGTGCCAGTAGTATACTACAGCACAATCAGCCCCAGCATTTT.

The rearrangement links TRBV6-6 to TRBJ2-7; maybe TRBD2 (6 bases). The CDR3 covers 16 residues. V dropped 2 bases and J dropped 4 bases, with 18 bases sitting between them. Germline loops: CDR1 MNHNY, CDR2 SVGAGI (reference sequence). This CDR3 reads CASSYGRGNLRYEQYV. CDR3 nucleotides: TGTGCCAGCAGTTACGGTCGGGGGAACCTGCGATACGAGCAGTACGTC.

A few counts support this clonotype. The CDR3 loop is CASSIAPQGYYGYTF. In DNA, the CDR3 is TGTGCCAGTAGTATAGCCCCCCAGGGGTACTATGGCTACACCTTC. The chain is built from TRBV19 and TRBJ1-2; D is perhaps TRBD1 (6 bases). V lost 1 base to trimming and J lost 3 bases, with 12 bases between them. The CDR3 loop spans 15 amino acids. Germline lookup yields CDR1 LNHDA and CDR2 SQIVND (reference sequence). The variable domain in full, completed from reference TRBV19 and TRBJ1-2, reads DGGITQSPKYLFRKEGQNVTLSCEQNLNHDAMYWYRQDPGQGLRLIYYSQIVNDFQKGDIAEGYSVSREKKESFPLTVTSAQKNPTAFYLCASSIAPQGYYGYTFGSGTRLTVV.

The J gene is TRBJ2-5, the V gene TRBV5-1; 9 bases map to TRBD1. CDR1 is SGHRS and CDR2 is YFSETQ in the germline V gene. The CDR3 has 16 amino acids. Losses at the gene ends were 2 bases for V and 5 bases for J; bases not matched to a gene: 10. This CDR3 reads CASSLLTQGALETQYF. The CDR3 bases are TGCGCCAGCAGCTTACTAACACAGGGGGCTCTGGAGACCCAGTACTTC.

This chain connects TRBV6-1 to TRBJ1-5; D is unclear. This CDR3 comprises 16 residues. Germline V gene data show CDR1 as MNHNS and CDR2 as SASEGT. The ends were cut back, 2 bases at V and 1 base at J, with 12 bases in the middle. The CDR3 DNA sequence: TGTGCCAGCAGTGAACGGGCCCCGGGGAGCAATCAGCCCCAGCATTTT. Translated, it gives CASSERAPGSNQPQHF.

This clonotype came up many times. The chain employs TRBV7-2 and TRBJ1-1; no reliable D call. The CDR3 totals 14 residues. CDR1 is SGHTA and CDR2 is FQGNSA in the germline V gene. V was pared by 1 base and J by 0 bases, with 6 bases between. The CDR3 sequence: CASSLDHMNTEAFF. In DNA, the CDR3 is TGTGCCAGCAGCTTAGACCATATGAACACTGAAGCTTTCTTT.

In this sample, this clonotype turned up a few times. This chain connects TRBV6-5 to TRBJ1-2; D gene ambiguous. Germline V CDR1 and CDR2: MNHEY, SVGAGI. V was trimmed by 0 bases and J by 2 bases, leaving 7 bases between them. This CDR3 region has 14 residues. As DNA, the CDR3 is TGTGCCAGCAGTTACTCGGGAGGGAACTATGGCTACACCTTC. Translating gives CASSYSGGNYGYTF.

The gene calls are TRBV27 and TRBJ1-1; D may be TRBD1 (5 bases). The CDR3 is 12 amino acids. Trimming took off 7 bases at V and 4 bases at J, with 10 bases between the two ends. Per germline, CDR1 MNHEY and CDR2 SMNVEV (reference sequence). The CDR3 is CASTPGRTEAFF. Written as DNA, the CDR3 is TGTGCCAGCACACCAGGGCGCACTGAAGCTTTCTTT.

V gene TRBV7-9 combines with J gene TRBJ2-1, with D uncertain. Germline CDR1 reads SEHNR; CDR2 reads FQNEAQ (reference sequence). V was trimmed by 5 bases and J by 6 bases, leaving 8 bases between them. CDR3 length: 12 residues. CDR3 sequence reads: CASSATSNEQFF. In nucleotides, the CDR3 is TGTGCCAGCAGCGCAACCAGCAATGAGCAGTTCTTC. Complete variable domain (other parts from reference TRBV7-9 and TRBJ2-1): DTGVSQNPRHKITKRGQNVTFRCDPISEHNRLYWYRQTLGQGPEFLTYFQNEAQLEKSRLLSDRFSAERPKGSFSTLEIQRTEQGDSAMYLCASSATSNEQFFGPGTRLTVL.

The chain uses TRBV29-1 and TRBJ2-7; a weak D match, TRBD2 (5 bases). Germline V gives CDR1 SQVTM, CDR2 ANQGSEA. The CDR3 spans 11 residues. V lost 6 bases and J 3 bases, leaving 9 bases between the germline ends. Here the CDR3 DNA reads TGCAGCGTCGGGGTTGACTACGAGCAGTACTTC. It translates to CSVGVDYEQYF.

This clonotype turned up a few times. This chain joins TRBV11-1 and TRBJ2-1; 12 bases match TRBD2. The CDR3 has 15 residues. Germline loops: CDR1 SGHAT, CDR2 FQDESV (reference sequence). The V and J ends lost 6 bases and 4 bases, in that order; junction bases with no gene match: 4. CDR3 DNA sequence: TGTGCCAGCAGTTGGACTAGCGGGGAGTACAATGAGCAGTTCTTC. This encodes CASSWTSGEYNEQFF.

This clonotype was recorded a few times. This chain connects TRBV30 to TRBJ1-5; tentatively, D is TRBD1 (5 bases). The V end lost 2 bases, the J end lost 6 bases, and 11 bases lay between the germline ends. This CDR3 contains 13 residues. Germline V lookup: CDR1 GTSNPN, CDR2 SVGIG (reference sequence). CDR3 amino acids: CAWSTKGLQPQHF. The CDR3 DNA reads TGTGCCTGGAGTACAAAGGGACTTCAGCCCCAGCATTTT.

Turning to this clonotype: A much larger clone sits a single nucleotide away, making a read error possible. The V gene is TRBV12-3 or TRBV12-4, the J gene TRBJ1-1, with 7 bases identical to TRBD1. The CDR3 has 13 amino acids. CDR3 DNA: TGTGTCAGCAGGGAGACAGGGCCCACTGAAGCTTTCTTT. Translation: CVSRETGPTEAFF.

This chain connects TRBV20-1 to TRBJ1-1; D not certain. The CDR3 is made up of 14 amino acids. Between the trimmed V and J ends, which lost 2 bases and 8 bases, there was a span of 18 bases. Germline V CDR1 and CDR2: DFQATT, SNEGSKA (reference sequence). CDR3: CSARRFQAALEAFF. As DNA, the CDR3 is TGCAGTGCTAGAAGATTCCAGGCAGCACTAGAAGCTTTCTTT.

The V gene is TRBV6-2 or TRBV6-3, the J gene TRBJ1-1; TRBD1 matches at 8 bases. Germline CDR1 MNHEY, CDR2 SVGEGT. CDR3 length: 16 residues. Trimming took 7 bases from V and 1 from J; bases not matched to a gene: 11. The CDR3 sequence: CASIPPRGLGNTEAFF. The DNA of the CDR3 is TGTGCCAGCATTCCCCCCAGGGGGCTAGGGAACACTGAAGCTTTCTTT.

This clonotype came up once. This chain uses TRBV4-3 with TRBJ1-4; D unresolved. Trimming left V 0 bases short and J 6 bases short, with 8 bases between. Germline V gene data show CDR1 as LGHNA and CDR2 as YSLEER. The CDR3 has 14 amino acids. CDR3 protein: CASSQDRRHEKLFF. CDR3 sequence (DNA): TGCGCCAGCAGCCAAGATCGGCGTCATGAAAAACTGTTTTTT.

This CDR3 is CAWSPRTRGYGYTF. As DNA, the CDR3 is TGTGCCTGGAGTCCAAGAACCCGGGGCTATGGCTACACCTTC. This chain uses TRBV30 with TRBJ1-2; D not resolved. Trimming shortened V by 2 bases and J by 4 bases, and 14 bases separated the two germline ends. CDR3 length: 14 residues. Germline V lookup: CDR1 GTSNPN, CDR2 SVGIG (reference sequence).

This clonotype was counted a few times. The V gene is TRBV10-3, the J gene TRBJ2-5; 7 nucleotides line up with TRBD2. V shed 0 bases, J shed 4 bases, and the junction held 11 bases outside the gene matches. The CDR3 totals 17 residues. Germline V gene data show CDR1 as ENHRY and CDR2 as SYGVKD. The CDR3 bases are TGTGCCATCAGTGAGTCGACGTTAGCGGGCAGGCGAGAGACCCAGTACTTC. It specifies CAISESTLAGRRETQYF.

The chain recombines TRBV11-3 with TRBJ2-5; D is undetermined. CDR3 length: 13 amino acids. The germline V gene encodes CDR1 SGHNT and CDR2 YENEEA. The V and J ends lost 8 bases and 4 bases respectively, with 14 bases between them. The CDR3 DNA sequence: TGTGCCAGCTGCCGGAGCCCGGGAGAGACCCAGTACTTC. Residues: CASCRSPGETQYF.

This clonotype showed up just a few times. The chain couples TRBV24-1 to TRBJ2-5; D uncertain. V lost 2 bases and J lost 2, with 8 bases in between. CDR3 length: 14 residues. From germline, CDR1 is KGHDR and CDR2 SFDVKD. The CDR3 sequence: CATSDYSAQETQYF. The CDR3 DNA reads TGTGCCACCAGTGATTATTCCGCACAAGAGACCCAGTACTTC.

This clonotype was seen a handful of times. The rearrangement uses TRBV4-2 and TRBJ1-2, with TRBD1 identical over 9 bases. With 0 bases clipped from V and 2 bases from J, the junction kept 4 bases outside the gene matches. CDR3 length: 16 amino acids. Germline CDR1 LGHNA, CDR2 YNFKEQ. The CDR3 is CASSQDYGTGNYGYTF. The CDR3 DNA reads TGTGCCAGCAGCCAAGATTACGGGACAGGGAACTATGGCTACACCTTC.

The chain links TRBV5-8 to TRBJ1-1, with TRBD1 matching over 9 bases. CDR3 length: 15 residues. Germline-derived CDR1 and CDR2 are SGHTS and YDEGEE. After removal of 4 bases from V and 4 bases from J, the junction contained 8 bases not matched to a gene. This CDR3 is CASSKWGQGGTEAFF. As DNA, the CDR3 is TGTGCCAGCAGCAAGTGGGGACAGGGTGGCACTGAAGCTTTCTTT.

Comment on this clonotype: This clone may be a read error of a much larger clone one base away. The chain has TRBV12-3 or TRBV12-4 and TRBJ2-7; D uncertain. The CDR3 contains 11 residues. The V end lost 6 bases, the J end lost 4 bases, and 7 bases lay between the germline ends. CDR3 sequence (DNA): TGTGCCAGCAGCAAGAGGTACGAGCAGTACTTC. Translating gives CASSKRYEQYF.

The V call is TRBV6-5, the J call TRBJ1-4; TRBD1 matches at 8 bases. This CDR3 contains 16 residues. V dropped 2 bases and J dropped 8; count of bases not matched to a gene: 10. In germline, CDR1 is MNHEY, CDR2 SVGAGI. The chain's CDR3 is CASSYVQGAFKEKLFF. The CDR3 nucleotides read TGTGCCAGCAGTTACGTTCAGGGGGCTTTTAAGGAAAAACTGTTTTTT.

Concerning this clonotype itself: This could be a read error, since a much larger clone is one nucleotide away. The chain joins TRBV5-6 to TRBJ2-7; D remains ambiguous. Per the germline V gene, CDR1 is SGHDT and CDR2 is YYEEEE. V was shortened by 2 bases and J by 5 bases, with 5 bases between the two germline ends. The CDR3 runs to 11 residues. CDR3 protein: CASSLSNEQYF. The CDR3 DNA reads as TGTGCCAGCAGCTTATCGAACGAGCAGTACTTC.

There are a few counts of this clonotype. The J gene is TRBJ1-5, the V gene TRBV7-8; D uncertain. There are 15 residues in the CDR3. Germline V CDR1 and CDR2: SGHVS, FQNEAQ. V lost 1 base to trimming and J lost 3 bases, with 10 bases between them. The CDR3 DNA follows: TGTGCCAGCAGCTTAGGATCTAGTGCCAATCAGCCCCAGCATTTT. It encodes CASSLGSSANQPQHF.

As for this clonotype: A much larger clonotype is one base distant, so this may be a read error. The V and J genes are TRBV7-2 and TRBJ2-1; 9 nucleotides align to TRBD2. Germline-derived CDR1 and CDR2 are SGHTA and FQGNSA. This CDR3 comprises 15 residues. V was clipped by 6 bases and J by 6 bases; unmatched bases: 9. Written as DNA, the CDR3 is TGTGCCAGCAGTTGGGTGACTAGCGGATTCAATGAGCAGTTCTTC. As protein: CASSWVTSGFNEQFF.

This clonotype was detected ten times or more. The rearrangement uses TRBV7-2 and TRBJ1-6; 9 bases line up with TRBD1. With 1 base clipped from V and 10 bases from J, the junction kept 5 bases outside the gene matches. CDR1 and CDR2 from the germline V gene are SGHTA and FQGNSA. This CDR3 has 15 residues. The CDR3 loop reads CASSLEGTGRSPLHF. Written as DNA, the CDR3 is TGTGCCAGCAGCTTAGAGGGGACAGGGCGCTCACCCCTCCACTTT.

This chain links TRBV28 with TRBJ2-2; 10 nucleotides agree with TRBD2. The CDR3 is 15 residues long. Germline V gives CDR1 MDHEN, CDR2 SYDVKM. V shed 5 bases and J 5 bases; nucleotides not matched to a gene: 5. The CDR3 region has the DNA TGTGCCAGCAGTACTACGGGACTAGCGACCGGGGAGCTGTTTTTT. It specifies CASSTTGLATGELFF.

The gene calls are TRBV11-2 and TRBJ2-7; D is perhaps TRBD1 (6 bases). Germline CDR1 and CDR2: SGHAT and FQNNGV. The CDR3 spans 15 residues. Trimming removed 0 bases from V and 5 bases from J, with 14 bases in between. The DNA for the CDR3 is TGTGCCAGCAGCTTAGAGGGGGCGGTAACCGACGAGCAGTACGTC. The encoded protein is CASSLEGAVTDEQYV.